The clone carrying this T cell receptor beta chain was seen a single time. These data originate in a study of CD8 T cells in Susac syndrome. Germline trimming cut 6 bases from V and 3 bases from J; bases unmatched to any gene: 3. This CDR3 region has 13 residues. In germline, CDR1 is MNHEY, CDR2 SMNVEV (reference sequence). An input of about 0.5 to 1 ug of RNA was subjected to reverse transcription using random hexamers. Amplification of TCR beta CDR3 by immunoSEQ multiplex PCR spanned 54 Vbeta and 13 Jbeta. MiXCR, run by TCRdb on the immunoSEQ multiplex PCR reads, gives a single entry per CDR3 protein. The data hold 69,000 or so distinct CDR3 sequences, with around 96% observed a single time.

What was sequenced was CD8+ T cells from PBMCs. The J gene is TRBJ2-7, the V gene TRBV27, with 9 bases lining up with TRBD1. The receptor was isolated from a human donor with multiple sclerosis. The CDR3 here is CASRRQGGYEQYF. The CDR3 DNA reads TGTGCCAGCAGACGACAGGGGGGCTACGAGCAGTACTTC.